The T cell receptor beta chain under discussion was sequenced for a study of blood T cell repertoires in COVID-19. Across the whole study: The samples span acute and convalescent COVID-19 from the United States, Italy and Spain. PBMCs, B-cell-depleted T cells, or T cells were the source of the cDNA or gDNA that made up the material.

Germline assignment: CDR1 SEHNR and CDR2 FQNEAQ (reference sequence). Trimming left V 4 bases short and J 7 bases short, with 11 bases between. The CDR3 is made up of 14 amino acids. Original analysis: Estimation of nucleated cell counts relied on the amplification of reference gene primers. The assay was immunoSEQ multiplex PCR, and TCRdb's table has in-frame clones only and misses some. D and trimming were read from the DNA, whereas the V and J calls and clone size are those reported in that table. The sample gives some 81,000 clones, roughly 96% of which show up once; about 4.1% is in the top ten.

The specimen was peripheral blood. The source of this sequence is a human donor with active COVID-19. The donor label of this sample is uncertain. The genes are TRBV7-9 and TRBJ1-6; D is possibly TRBD1 (5 bases). CDR3 region: CASSSTVGNSPLHF. DNA for the CDR3: TGTGCCAGCAGCTCGACAGTGGGGAATTCACCCCTCCACTTT.